Included here is one T cell receptor beta chain sequence, with context. What it binds is unknown. The sample belongs to a study of CD8 T cells in ankylosing spondylitis. Germline CDR1 is KGHDR and CDR2 is SFDVKD. The CDR3 covers 12 residues. V was shortened by 11 bases and J by 1 base, with 8 bases between the two germline ends. Findings and caveats of the study: As for the disease-linked clones, they showed a CD8+ phenotype and occurred at relatively low frequencies in peripheral blood. Past research had described some motif variants in reactive arthritis synovial fluid and blood. Ankylosing spondylitis blood appeared to carry a characteristic TCR beta motif of roughly eight highly homologous variants. Reports say disease-linked clones showed up significantly more in matched ankylosing spondylitis synovial fluid.

Preparation of TCR beta libraries was done by quantitative 5'-RACE with molecular barcodes. TCRdb reprocessed the 5' RACE reads with MiXCR, giving one entry per CDR3 protein. Of about 450,000 distinct CDR3 sequences in the sample, approximately 26% are singletons; the top ten hold over 0.8%. The J gene is TRBJ2-1, the V gene TRBV24-1; D may be TRBD1 (6 bases). Sequencing was performed on blood, either unsorted or a sorted T cell fraction (not recorded which). This clonotype was sampled from a male donor with ankylosing spondylitis. CDR3 in amino acids: CASGQSYNEQFF. CDR3 coding DNA: TGTGCCAGCGGACAGTCCTACAATGAGCAGTTCTTC.